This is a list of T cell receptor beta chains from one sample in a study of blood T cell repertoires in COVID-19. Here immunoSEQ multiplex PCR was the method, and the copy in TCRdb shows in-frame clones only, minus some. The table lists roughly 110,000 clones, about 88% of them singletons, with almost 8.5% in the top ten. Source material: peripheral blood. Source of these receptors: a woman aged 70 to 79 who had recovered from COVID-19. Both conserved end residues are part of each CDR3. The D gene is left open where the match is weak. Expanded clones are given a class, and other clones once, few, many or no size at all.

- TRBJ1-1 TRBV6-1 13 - TGTGCCAGCAGTGAAAACACGAACACTGAAGCTTTCTTT CASSENTNTEAFF
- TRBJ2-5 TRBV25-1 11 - TGTGCCAGCAGTTTGTTCTCCACCCAGTACTTC CASSLFSTQYF
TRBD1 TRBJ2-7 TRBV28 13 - TGTGCCAGCAGAAGGGGACAGGGCTACGAGCAGTACTTC CASRRGQGYEQYF
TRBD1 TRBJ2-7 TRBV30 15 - TGTGCCTGGAGTGTAGGTTCAGGGGGAACCTACGAGCAGTACTTC CAWSVGSGGTYEQYF
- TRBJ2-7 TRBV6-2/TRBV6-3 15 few TGTGCCAGCAGTTACCCGGGACTTCCCCCCTACGAGCAGTACTTC CASSYPGLPPYEQYF
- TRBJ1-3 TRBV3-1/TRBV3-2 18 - TGTGCCAGCAGCCAATTATTAAGAGCAGGGAATTCTGGAAACACCATATATTTT CASSQLLRAGNSGNTIYF
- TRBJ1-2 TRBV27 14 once TGTGCCAGCAGTTCGGTCCAGGGTAGCTATGGCTACACCTTC CASSSVQGSYGYTF
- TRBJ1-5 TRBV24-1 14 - TGTGCCACCAGTGATGACAGGTTCAATCAGCCCCAGCATTTT CATSDDRFNQPQHF
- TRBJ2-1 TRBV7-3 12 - TGTGCCAGCAGCTTAATCTCCCATGAGCAGTTCTTC CASSLISHEQFF
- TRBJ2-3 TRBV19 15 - TGTGCCAGTTCTTACCCCGGGTCCAACACAGATACGCAGTATTTT CASSYPGSNTDTQYF
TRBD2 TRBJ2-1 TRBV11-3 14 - TGTGCCAGCGAAGGGACTAGCGGGAGTGGTGAGCAGTTCTTC CASEGTSGSGEQFF
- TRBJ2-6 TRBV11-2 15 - TGTGCCAGCAGCGCTCGCGGTGCTGGGGCCAACGTCCTGACTTTC CASSARGAGANVLTF
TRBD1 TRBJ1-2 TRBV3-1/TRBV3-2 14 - TGTGCCAGCAGCCATGGGGACAGGGGAGGTGGCTACACCTTC CASSHGDRGGGYTF
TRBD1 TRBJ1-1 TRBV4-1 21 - TGCGCCAGCAGCCAAGATCAGGTACCCGCGAACAGGGGGCCCCGGAACACTGAAGCTTTCTTT CASSQDQVPANRGPRNTEAFF
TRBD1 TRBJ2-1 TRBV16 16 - TGTGCCAGCAGCCAAGGGGACAGGGGGCTTGGGAATGAGCAGTTCTTC CASSQGDRGLGNEQFF
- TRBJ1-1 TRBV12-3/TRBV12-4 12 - TGTGCCAGCAGCTTGACAGAGACTGAAGCTTTCTTT CASSLTETEAFF
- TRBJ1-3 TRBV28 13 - TGTGCCAGCAGTCCCGGACAGGGAAACACCATATATTTT CASSPGQGNTIYF
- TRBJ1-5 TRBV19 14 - TGTGCCAGTAGTTACAGGTCTAGCAATCAGCCCCAGCATTTT CASSYRSSNQPQHF
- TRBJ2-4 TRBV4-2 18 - TGTGCCAGCAGCCAAGACATCCGGCCGGGGGAATCCAAAAACATTCAGTACTTC CASSQDIRPGESKNIQYF
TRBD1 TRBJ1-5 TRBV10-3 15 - TGTGCCACCCAGGGGTGGGGACAGACCAATCAGCCCCAGCATTTT CATQGWGQTNQPQHF
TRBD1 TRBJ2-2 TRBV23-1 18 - TGCGCCAGCAGTGGGCCGGGACAGGGGGCGTATGATACCGGGGAGCTGTTTTTT CASSGPGQGAYDTGELFF
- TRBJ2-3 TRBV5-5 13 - TGTGCCAGCAGCTCGGGTCGGGCAGATACGCAGTATTTT CASSSGRADTQYF
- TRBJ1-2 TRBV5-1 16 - TGCGCCAGCAGCCCGTTCGCGGCGGCCGGTAACTATGGCTACACCTTC CASSPFAAAGNYGYTF
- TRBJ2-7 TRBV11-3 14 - TGTGCCAGCAGCCTCTTTCGGGGGGCCCACGAGCAGTACTTC CASSLFRGAHEQYF
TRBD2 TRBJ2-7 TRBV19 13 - TGTGCCAGTAGTCCTAGGGAGGGGAGCGAGCAGTACTTC CASSPREGSEQYF
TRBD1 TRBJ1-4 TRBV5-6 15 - TGTGCCAGCAGCGGCACAGGGGCCACTAATGAAAAACTGTTTTTT CASSGTGATNEKLFF
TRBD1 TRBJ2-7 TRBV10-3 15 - TGTGCCATCAGTTCCCCGGGACAGGGGTCCTACGAGCAGTACTTC CAISSPGQGSYEQYF
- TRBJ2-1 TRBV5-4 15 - TGTGCCAGCAGCCCGCAGGGCGGTCCCTACAATGAGCAGTTCTTC CASSPQGGPYNEQFF
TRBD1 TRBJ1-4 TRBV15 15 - TGTGCCACCAGCAGAGAAGGGGGCGCAAATGAAAAACTGTTTTTT CATSREGGANEKLFF
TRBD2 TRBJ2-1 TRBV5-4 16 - TGTGCCAGCAGCTTTCCACGGGGGGGCAGCCACAATGAGCAGTTCTTC CASSFPRGGSHNEQFF
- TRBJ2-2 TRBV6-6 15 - TGTGCCAGCAGTTCGGACTTTTTGAACACCGGGGAGCTGTTTTTT CASSSDFLNTGELFF
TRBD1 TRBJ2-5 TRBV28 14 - TGTGCCAGCAGCCTGACAGGGGCGGGCGAGACCCAGTACTTC CASSLTGAGETQYF
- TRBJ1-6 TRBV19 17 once TGTGCCAGTAGTATACGCCCGATGCCCAGGGCGGAATCACCCCTCCACTTT CASSIRPMPRAESPLHF